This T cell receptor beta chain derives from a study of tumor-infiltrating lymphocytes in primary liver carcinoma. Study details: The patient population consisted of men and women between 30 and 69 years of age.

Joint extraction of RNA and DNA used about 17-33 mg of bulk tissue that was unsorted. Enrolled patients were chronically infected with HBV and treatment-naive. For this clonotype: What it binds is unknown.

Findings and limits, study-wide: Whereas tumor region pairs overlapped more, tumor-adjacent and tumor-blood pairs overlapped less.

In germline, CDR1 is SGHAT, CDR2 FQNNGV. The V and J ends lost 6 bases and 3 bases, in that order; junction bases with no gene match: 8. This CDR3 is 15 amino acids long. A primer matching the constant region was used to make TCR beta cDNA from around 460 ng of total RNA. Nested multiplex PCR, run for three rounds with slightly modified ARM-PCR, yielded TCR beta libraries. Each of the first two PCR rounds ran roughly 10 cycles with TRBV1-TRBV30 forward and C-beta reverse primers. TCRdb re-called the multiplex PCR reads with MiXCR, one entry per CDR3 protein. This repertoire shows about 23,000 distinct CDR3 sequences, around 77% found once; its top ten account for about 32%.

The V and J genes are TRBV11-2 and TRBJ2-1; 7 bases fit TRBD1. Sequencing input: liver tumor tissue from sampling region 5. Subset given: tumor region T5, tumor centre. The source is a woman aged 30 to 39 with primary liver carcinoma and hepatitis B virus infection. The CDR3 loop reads CASSPSGQFYNEQFF. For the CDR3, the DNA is TGTGCCAGCAGTCCCTCGGGACAGTTCTACAATGAGCAGTTCTTC.